The 10 T cell receptor beta chains presented below share a single source sample, sequenced in a study of T cells in Graves' hyperthyroidism and ophthalmopathy. It was RNA transcripts that yielded the amplified TCR beta CDR3 regions. Initially, a first-round RT-PCR of the TCR CDR3 employed the HTBI primer set. TCRdb ran MiXCR on the multiplex PCR reads and lists one entry per CDR3 protein. The table has about 560,000 distinct CDR3 sequences, around 17% seen once. The sample taken for sequencing was blood. These receptors all come from a woman aged 18 to 35 with Graves' hyperthyroidism.

The chain carries TRBV3-1 and TRBJ2-1; TRBD1 matches 7 bases. Germline V gene data show CDR1 as LGHDT and CDR2 as YNNKEL (reference sequence). The CDR3 covers 19 residues. Trimming removed 1 base from V and 6 bases from J; junction bases left unmatched: 18. This chain's CDR3 is CASSQVRGSGGSHSNEQFF. DNA for the CDR3: TGTGCCAGCAGCCAAGTAAGGGGGTCAGGGGGATCGCACAGCAATGAGCAGTTCTTC.

This chain links TRBV6-1 with TRBJ2-7; D is perhaps TRBD1 or TRBD2 (5 bases each). Germline CDR1 is MNHNS and CDR2 is SASEGT. There are 14 residues in the CDR3. V gave up 6 bases and J gave up 3 bases, with 15 bases separating them. CDR3 nucleotide sequence: TGTGCCAGCAGCGGGGAACAGGCAGACTACGAGCAGTACTTC. This translates into CASSGEQADYEQYF.

In regard to this clonotype: A much larger clonotype is one base distant, so this may be a read error. V and J are TRBV7-2 and TRBJ1-5, with TRBD1 matching over 7 bases. The CDR3 consists of 14 residues. Germline assignment: CDR1 SGHTA and CDR2 FQGNSA. The CDR3 DNA sequence: TGTGCCAGCAGCTCGGGACAGAATAAGCAGCCCCTGCATTTT. The encoded protein is CASSSGQNKQPLHF.

This clonotype has ten or more counts. The chain links TRBV7-2 to TRBJ2-1; the D is unclear. The V and J ends lost 0 bases and 9 bases respectively, with 18 bases between them. CDR1 SGHTA and CDR2 FQGNSA come from the germline V gene. The CDR3 has 16 amino acids. CDR3 DNA sequence: TGTGCCAGCAGCTTAGCGCTATTAATGGAACAAGGTGAGCAGTTCTTC. This translates into CASSLALLMEQGEQFF.

The rearrangement links TRBV5-1 to TRBJ2-5, with 7 bases identical to TRBD2. Germline V gives CDR1 SGHRS, CDR2 YFSETQ. Unmatched junction bases numbered 5, after V lost 2 bases and J lost 1 base. This CDR3 spans 15 amino acids. Written as DNA, the CDR3 is TGCGCCAGCAGCTTCGGTGCTAGCGGCCAAGAGACCCAGTACTTC. This encodes CASSFGASGQETQYF.

This clonotype was detected many times. This chain connects TRBV12-3 or TRBV12-4 to TRBJ1-5; TRBD1 agrees at 7 bases. The CDR3 totals 15 residues. V was clipped by 4 bases and J by 0 bases; unmatched bases: 3. The CDR3 bases are TGTGCCAGCAGTTCACACAGGGGTAGCAATCAGCCCCAGCATTTT. Protein sequence: CASSSHRGSNQPQHF.

This clonotype was detected a few times. The rearrangement joins TRBV6-1 to TRBJ2-3, with TRBD1 matching 7 bases. The trim removed 8 bases at V and 2 bases at J, leaving 7 bases unmatched. The V gene's germline CDR1 is MNHNS and CDR2 SASEGT. CDR3 length: 14 residues. In nucleotides, the CDR3 is TGTGCCAGCGTCCGGGACAGAGTCACAGATACGCAGTATTTT. As protein: CASVRDRVTDTQYF.

A note on this clonotype: It may be a read error: a sequence one base away is much more abundant. The J gene is TRBJ2-1, the V gene TRBV27, with 9 bases that match TRBD2. CDR1 is MNHEY and CDR2 is SMNVEV in the germline V gene (reference sequence). The CDR3 is 16 amino acids. CDR3 nucleotide sequence: TGTGCCAGCAGTTGGATCGGGACTAGCTCCTGCAATGAGCAGTTCTTC. Amino acid sequence: CASSWIGTSSCNEQFF.

This clonotype was seen a few times. The V and J genes are TRBV4-1 and TRBJ2-1; a weak D match, TRBD2 (6 bases). Looked up from germline, CDR1 is MGHRA and CDR2 is YSYEKL. Trimming cost V 0 bases and J 6 bases, with 12 bases left between them. The CDR3 spans 15 residues. The CDR3 sequence is CASSQDGGISNEQFF. The CDR3 coding sequence is TGCGCCAGCAGCCAAGATGGGGGGATTTCCAATGAGCAGTTCTTC.

This chain connects TRBV12-3 or TRBV12-4 to TRBJ1-5, with 9 bases lining up with TRBD1. There are 15 residues in the CDR3. V trimming: 6 bases; J trimming: 3 bases; junction bases outside the gene matches: 6. The CDR3 sequence: CASSRGQGANQPQHF. The CDR3 region has the DNA TGTGCCAGCAGCCGGGGACAGGGTGCCAATCAGCCCCAGCATTTT.